Given below is one T cell receptor (beta chain) in context. The table lists this clonotype with many counts. The specificity of this receptor is unknown. Nothing much larger sits one base from this clone, and base qualities are not available. These data are taken from a study of T-cell reconstitution after alpha-beta-depleted transplantation in children (dated by TCRdb to the mid-2010s). Turning to the overall study: The study quantitatively tracked T-cell immune reconstitution after TCRalphabeta/CD19-depleted allogeneic hematopoietic cell transplantation in children using TCR repertoire profiling.

V and J are truncated by 5 bases and 3 bases respectively, leaving an intervening sequence of 14 bases. The CDR3 contains 13 residues, cysteine and phenylalanine counted. The DNA shown is the 39-base CDR3, in frame from base 1. Per the germline V gene (reference sequence), DFQATT is the CDR1 and SNEGSKA is the CDR2. The library was built by means of PCR. This sample was sequenced with an Illumina HiSeq 2500. TCR library preparation used molecular barcoding, with unique molecular identifiers applied to normalize quantification of the TCRbeta repertoire. The public reads were run again by TCRdb, first through fastp at Q25 and then through MiXCR, and only productive beta chains were kept. Each entry is one CDR3 protein sequence, shown with its most common DNA and genes. Recorded for this sample are hundreds of thousands of distinct CDR3 sequences; about 15% of them occurred a single time. The top ten clones comprise over 0.95% of the sample.

The receptor's source is a human donor who donated a stem cell graft to a child with acute myeloid leukemia. The chain is made from TRBV20-1 and TRBJ2-7; the D gene assignment is perhaps TRBD1 or TRBD2, with each matching 5 bases. Sequenced material: PBMCs from the stem cell graft donor, taken from the stem cell graft. The DNA sequence is TGCAGTGCTGCAGGGAAAGGAGGCTACGAGCAGTACTTC. It specifies CSAAGKGGYEQYF.